Included here is one T cell receptor beta chain sequence, with context. Its binding antigen is unknown. No much larger clonotype is one base removed from it; base qualities were not supplied. Preparation of the library involved the immunoSEQ multiplex PCR assay. The source is immuneACCESS, and TCRdb retained only in-frame sequences with V and J called. Part of the clones is not carried over; for the studies checked, unresolved V genes explain less than half of this, and the remainder is unexplained. The sample data list around 130,000 clones, and roughly 86% of these were observed just once. Around 11% of the sample belongs to the ten largest clones. The data were obtained in a study of PD-1 blockade in mismatch repair-deficient tumors (dated by TCRdb to the late 2010s). Concerning the study at large: Between late 2013 and September 2016, approximately 90 consecutive patients with eleven to twelve mismatch repair-deficient cancer types, all previously treated and progressing, were enrolled in the trial. Tumor-associated T cell clones were tracked in the peripheral blood of patients responding to PD-1 blockade by deep sequencing of TCR CDR3 regions. Overall results and qualifications from the work: Rapid expansion after pembrolizumab followed by contraction, generally before radiologic responses, was shown by tumor-resident clones, which were often undetectable in blood before treatment.

Mismatch repair deficiency was established in every enrolled patient by polymerase chain reaction or immunohistochemistry. TCR sequencing was performed for a few patients who responded to pembrolizumab therapy. In the phase II trial, pembrolizumab PD-1 blockade was tested prospectively in advanced mismatch repair-deficient cancers, no matter which tissue of origin the cancers came from. Peripheral blood T cell samples were serially collected before and at multiple times after PD-1 blockade was started. Blood sampling times were expressed in weeks after the first pembrolizumab dose. From cysteine to phenylalanine, the CDR3 is 14 amino acids long. The only DNA kept is the CDR3, 42 bases in frame from the first base. Clipping removes 4 bases from V and 5 bases from J, with 8 as the unmatched junction base count. CDR1 and CDR2, looked up from the germline V gene (reference sequence), are MNHNY and SVGAGI.

The receptor comes from an adult with mismatch repair-deficient cancer. The sequence links TRBV6-6 to TRBJ2-7, with 7 bases matching TRBD1. Sequenced here: peripheral blood, sampled just over 70 weeks after starting pembrolizumab. The CDR3 amino acid sequence is: CASSSGQAVDEQYF. The nucleotide sequence is given as TGTGCCAGCAGTTCTGGACAGGCGGTGGACGAGCAGTACTTC.